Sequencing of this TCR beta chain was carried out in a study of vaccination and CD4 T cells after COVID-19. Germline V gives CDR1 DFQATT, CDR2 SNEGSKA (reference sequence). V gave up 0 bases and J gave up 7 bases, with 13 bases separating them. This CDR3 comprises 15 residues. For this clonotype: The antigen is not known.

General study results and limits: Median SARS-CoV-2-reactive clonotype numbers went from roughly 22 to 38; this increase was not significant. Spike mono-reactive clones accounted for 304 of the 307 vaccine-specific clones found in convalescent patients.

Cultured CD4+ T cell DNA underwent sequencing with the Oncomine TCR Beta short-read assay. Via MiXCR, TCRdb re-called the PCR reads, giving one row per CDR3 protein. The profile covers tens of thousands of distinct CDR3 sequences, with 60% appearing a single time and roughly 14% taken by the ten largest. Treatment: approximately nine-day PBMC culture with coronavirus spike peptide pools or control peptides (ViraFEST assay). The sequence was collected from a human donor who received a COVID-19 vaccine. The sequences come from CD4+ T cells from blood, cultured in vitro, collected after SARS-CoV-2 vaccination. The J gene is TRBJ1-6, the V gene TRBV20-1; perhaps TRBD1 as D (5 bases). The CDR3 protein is CSARDVRGENSPLHF. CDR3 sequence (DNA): TGCAGTGCTAGAGATGTCCGGGGGGAGAATTCACCCCTCCACTTT.